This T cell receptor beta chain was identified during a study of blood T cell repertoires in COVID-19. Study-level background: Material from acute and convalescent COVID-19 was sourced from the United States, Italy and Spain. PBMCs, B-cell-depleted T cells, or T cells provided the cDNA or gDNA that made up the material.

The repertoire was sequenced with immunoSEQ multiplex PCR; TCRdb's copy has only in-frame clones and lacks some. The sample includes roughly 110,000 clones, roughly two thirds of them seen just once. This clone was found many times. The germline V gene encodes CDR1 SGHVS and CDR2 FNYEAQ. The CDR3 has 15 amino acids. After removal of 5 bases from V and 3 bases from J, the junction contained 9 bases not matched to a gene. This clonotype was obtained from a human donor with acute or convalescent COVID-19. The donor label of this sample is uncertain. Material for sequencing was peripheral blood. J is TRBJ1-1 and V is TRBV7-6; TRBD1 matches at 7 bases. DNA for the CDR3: TGTGCCAGCAGCGTCTCGACAGGGCGGGACACTGAAGCTTTCTTT. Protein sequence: CASSVSTGRDTEAFF.